A selection of T cell receptor beta chains follows, all from one sample in a study of T cell repertoires in cytomegalovirus infection. These receptors have no known antigen. TCRdb analysed the reads with MiXCR anew, one entry per CDR3 protein. The data show tens of thousands of distinct CDR3 sequences, about 20% seen once. Material: PBMCs, sequenced either directly or after in vitro stimulation (not recorded which). These receptor sequences come from a human donor in good health (CMV status not recorded). Some clones in this sample may be carry-over from other donors' samples. Both conserved end residues are part of each CDR3. Each record gives: V gene, D gene, clone size, CDR3 length, J gene, CDR3 DNA, CDR3 protein. D genes are given only for firm matches. Not all rows give a size; the values are once, few, many and, for expanded clones, a class.

TRBV6-1	TRBD2	many	16	TRBJ2-2	TGTGCCAGCAGTGAACTAGCGGGGTACAACACCGGGGAGCTGTTTTTT	CASSELAGYNTGELFF
TRBV5-6	-	many	15	TRBJ2-1	TGTGCCAGCAGCTTGGGCCTAGTGGGATACAATGAGCAGTTCTTC	CASSLGLVGYNEQFF
TRBV12-3/TRBV12-4	-	-	14	TRBJ1-1	TGTGCCAGCTGGGCTGGGACAATGAACACTGAAGCTTTCTTT	CASWAGTMNTEAFF
TRBV5-4	TRBD2	few	15	TRBJ2-7	TGTGCCAGCAGCATCCCTAGCGGGAAAGGTTACGAGCAGTACTTC	CASSIPSGKGYEQYF
TRBV12-3/TRBV12-4	-	-	21	TRBJ2-3	TGTGCCAGCAGTAGCATCTTTGGCGCCGGAGGCGGCCCCACTAGCACAGATACGCAGTATTTT	CASSSIFGAGGGPTSTDTQYF
TRBV2	-	few	14	TRBJ2-7	TGTGCCAGCAGTGGGGAAAGGAGTACCTACGAGCAGTACTTC	CASSGERSTYEQYF
TRBV27	TRBD1	-	15	TRBJ1-5	TGTGCCAGCAGTTTAAACAGGGGCGGCAATCAGCCCCAGCATTTT	CASSLNRGGNQPQHF
TRBV2	-	few	14	TRBJ1-1	TGTGCCAGCCTTCAGGGAGCTCTAACTCCTGAAGCTTTCTTT	CASLQGALTPEAFF
TRBV20-1	TRBD1	-	16	TRBJ1-2	TGCAGTGCTAGAGCGTTTGGAGACAGGGTCGGCTATGGCTACACCTTC	CSARAFGDRVGYGYTF
TRBV6-6	-	many	14	TRBJ1-1	TGTGCCAGCAGTTACGGGGGTTGGAACACTGAAGCTTTCTTT	CASSYGGWNTEAFF
TRBV20-1	-	few	15	TRBJ1-5	TGCAGTGCTACAGGGGCAGCGACGGGCAATCAGCCCCAGCATTTT	CSATGAATGNQPQHF
TRBV6-5	-	-	14	TRBJ1-1	TGTGCCAGCACCATCGGGGCGGGGTTCCCTGAAGCTTTCTTT	CASTIGAGFPEAFF
TRBV7-6	-	many	15	TRBJ2-1	TGTGCCAGCAGCTTACGGCTAGAGAGCTACAATGAGCAGTTCTTC	CASSLRLESYNEQFF
TRBV7-2	-	many	11	TRBJ2-7	TGTGCCAGCAGCCGTTTTTACGAGCAGTACTTC	CASSRFYEQYF
TRBV5-4	TRBD1	few	16	TRBJ2-3	TGTGCCAGCAGCTTCCGGACAGGTCCTAGCACAGATACGCAGTATTTT	CASSFRTGPSTDTQYF
TRBV6-5	-	many	14	TRBJ2-3	TGTGCCAGCAGTTACGGACAGAACACAGATACGCAGTATTTT	CASSYGQNTDTQYF
TRBV6-2/TRBV6-3	-	few	13	TRBJ1-1	TGTGCCACCTACAAGACGGCGGTGGGTGAAGCTTTCTTT	CATYKTAVGEAFF
TRBV7-2	-	many	16	TRBJ2-4	TGTGCCAGCAGCCTACGGGGCGGGACTGTCAAAAACATTCAGTACTTC	CASSLRGGTVKNIQYF
TRBV7-9	-	-	12	TRBJ2-1	TGTGCCAGCAGCTCAGAGGGGGGTGAGCAGTTCTTC	CASSSEGGEQFF
TRBV7-9	-	many	12	TRBJ1-2	TGTGCCAGCAGCTTATGGGGCGGTGGCTACACCTTC	CASSLWGGGYTF
TRBV18	-	many	13	TRBJ2-7	TGTGCCAGCTCACCACTTCAAGGCTACGAGCAGTACTTC	CASSPLQGYEQYF
TRBV4-3	TRBD2	-	15	TRBJ2-1	TGCGCCAGCAGCCAAGCGCGGGGAGGGTTCAATGAGCAGTTCTTC	CASSQARGGFNEQFF
TRBV7-6	-	many	13	TRBJ2-1	TGTGCCAGCAGCTTAGCGACGGTGGATGAGCAGTTCTTC	CASSLATVDEQFF
TRBV11-2	-	-	15	TRBJ2-5	TGTGCCAGCAGCTTTTTTGCGGGGTTGGAGGAGACCCAGTACTTC	CASSFFAGLEETQYF
TRBV6-5	-	many	16	TRBJ1-2	TGTGCCAGCAGTTATCCGCTCGGGGGAAGAAACTATGGCTACACCTTC	CASSYPLGGRNYGYTF
TRBV6-1	-	-	13	TRBJ2-7	TGTGCCGGAGCTCTATTGGGAGACAACGAGCAGTACTTC	CAGALLGDNEQYF
TRBV12-3/TRBV12-4	-	-	17	TRBJ1-4	TGTGCCAGCAGTTTTGGGCAAAGCCATGTAACTAATGAAAAACTGTTTTTT	CASSFGQSHVTNEKLFF
TRBV10-3	TRBD2	many	16	TRBJ2-2	TGTGCCATCAGTGACCTCGGGGGGGTCAACACCGGGGAGCTGTTTTTT	CAISDLGGVNTGELFF
TRBV12-3/TRBV12-4	-	-	14	TRBJ2-3	TGTGCCAGCAGTGTAATCAATTTAGGGGATACGCAGTATTTT	CASSVINLGDTQYF
TRBV4-2	TRBD1	many	15	TRBJ2-3	TGTGCCAGCAGCCGTCAGGGGGCCTTCACAGATACGCAGTATTTT	CASSRQGAFTDTQYF
TRBV27	TRBD2	many	15	TRBJ2-1	TGTGCCAGCAGAACTCTAGCGGGGTGGCGCAATGAGCAGTTCTTC	CASRTLAGWRNEQFF
TRBV7-2	-	many	13	TRBJ1-1	TGTGCCAGCAGCCCTTGGCCCTCAGGAGAGGCTTTCTTT	CASSPWPSGEAFF
TRBV30	-	-	15	TRBJ1-2	TGTGCCTGGAGTGTAGAGCAGGGGCAGAACTATGGCTACACCTTC	CAWSVEQGQNYGYTF
TRBV12-3/TRBV12-4	-	-	14	TRBJ2-4	TGTGCCAGCAGCTCTCTAGAGACCAAAAACATTCAGTACTTC	CASSSLETKNIQYF
TRBV6-5	-	-	15	TRBJ2-1	TGTGCCAGCACCGGAATAGGGGCAGAGTCGAATGAGCAGTTCTTC	CASTGIGAESNEQFF
TRBV6-2/TRBV6-3	-	-	12	TRBJ1-1	TGTGCCAGCAGTTTCGGACGGACTGAAGCTTTCTTT	CASSFGRTEAFF
TRBV12-3/TRBV12-4	-	many	16	TRBJ2-3	TGTGCCAGCAGTTTACGCATCTCATCTGGCACAGATACGCAGTATTTT	CASSLRISSGTDTQYF
TRBV7-2	TRBD2	many	15	TRBJ2-5	TGTGCCAGCAGCTTAGGTCTAGCGGGAGGAGAGACCCAGTACTTC	CASSLGLAGGETQYF
TRBV5-6	-	many	18	TRBJ2-1	TGTGCCAGCAGCTTGGTGGGCCGGACCCGGACCGGCGGGGATGAGCAGTTCTTC	CASSLVGRTRTGGDEQFF
TRBV7-2	-	many	14	TRBJ1-5	TGTGCCAGCAGCCCTACGTTAGGAGGGCAGCCCCAGCATTTT	CASSPTLGGQPQHF
TRBV2	TRBD1	few	14	TRBJ2-5	TGTGCCAGCCGACACAGGGGGCTCCGGGAGACCCAGTACTTC	CASRHRGLRETQYF
TRBV19	-	-	14	TRBJ2-7	TGTGCCAGTAGTAAACCAGGGCTAAGCTACGAGCAGTACTTC	CASSKPGLSYEQYF
TRBV7-6	TRBD1	many	14	TRBJ1-1	TGTGCCAGCAGCCCAGGGGGGGTTCTCAATGGAGCTTTCTTT	CASSPGGVLNGAFF
TRBV12-3/TRBV12-4	-	-	12	TRBJ1-4	TGTGCCAGCAGTTTTGGGCGCCGGGAACTGTTTTTT	CASSFGRRELFF
TRBV5-1	-	many	15	TRBJ2-3	TGCGCCAGCAGCTTGGGGCCAAAGATCACAGATACGCAGTATTTT	CASSLGPKITDTQYF
TRBV20-1	-	-	14	TRBJ2-3	TGCAGTGCTAGATTAAGCGGAAGCACAGATACGCAGTATTTT	CSARLSGSTDTQYF